This TCR beta chain was sequenced for a study of OX40 agonist ivuxolimab in advanced cancers. Study-level information: The patients' treatment was ivuxolimab, an agonistic anti-OX40 (CD134) antibody.

A note on this clone: Its antigen is still unknown.

Using immunoSEQ multiplex PCR, the repertoire was profiled, and TCRdb retains in-frame clones only, with some absent. The table lists more than 85,000 clones, around 90% of them singletons, with about 1.6% in the top ten. The study, taken as a whole, reports: Partial responders at 0.1-3.0 mg/kg showed near-lowest clonal expansion.

Germline CDR1 and CDR2: SGDLS and YYNGEE. The CDR3 runs 15 residues. Trimming took 4 bases from V and 2 from J, leaving 15 bases between them. The chain links TRBV9 to TRBJ1-2; weak D call: TRBD1 (6 bases). The clonotype comes from an adult with an advanced solid tumor such as melanoma, head and neck, liver or kidney cancer. Specimen: CD4+ or CD8+ T cells sorted from blood, collected in a trial of the OX40 agonist ivuxolimab. The DNA of the CDR3 is TGTGCCAGCAGCCCAGGGGCGCATCAAAACTATGGCTACACCTTC. Encoded protein: CASSPGAHQNYGYTF.